Below are 24 T cell receptor beta chains sequenced from a single sample in a study of regulatory T cells in long-lasting Graves disease. Sequencing libraries for TCR beta were prepared with iRepertoire HTBI primers and Arm-PCR of CDR3 regions. TCRdb redid the calling of the multiplex PCR reads with MiXCR, one entry per CDR3 protein. Among under 450,000 distinct CDR3 sequences listed, approximately 10% were seen once. Indicated time point: newly diagnosed GD, antithyroid drugs for less than 3 months. The TCR library was made from RNA that had been extracted from PBMCs in TRIzol. This same sample was also taken into another study, of T cells in Graves' hyperthyroidism and ophthalmopathy.

This material consisted of peripheral blood mononuclear cells (PBMCs), taken at new diagnosis, from a patient treated with antithyroid drugs. These receptors came from a woman under 30 with Graves disease.

The CDR3 DNA follows: TGTGGCACGGGACTAGGCGATGAGCAGTTCTTC. Its protein is CGTGLGDEQFF. This chain links TRBV6-1 with TRBJ2-1; TRBD2 aligns across 8 bases. The CDR3 has 11 amino acids. Germline V lookup: CDR1 MNHNS, CDR2 SASEGT.

This clonotype was counted many times. V gene TRBV11-2 combines with J gene TRBJ2-3; 8 bases map to TRBD2. This CDR3 spans 15 amino acids. After removal of 6 bases from V and 1 base from J, the junction contained 6 bases not matched to a gene. Germline values: CDR1 SGHAT, CDR2 FQNNGV. CDR3 loop: CASRSPGLGTDTQYF. In DNA, the CDR3 is TGTGCCAGCAGGAGCCCGGGACTAGGCACAGATACGCAGTATTTT.

This clonotype was seen many times. The chain joins TRBV6-1 to TRBJ2-7; 13 nucleotides match TRBD2. The CDR3 is 13 amino acids. Germline CDR1 and CDR2: MNHNS and SASEGT. The CDR3 DNA reads TGTGTGTCCTGGACTAGCGGGAGCTACGAGCAGTACTTC. Protein product: CVSWTSGSYEQYF.

This clonotype was seen ten or more times. This rearrangement joins TRBV7-8 to TRBJ2-2; D is perhaps TRBD2 (5 bases). The CDR3 consists of 15 residues. The germline V gene encodes CDR1 SGHVS and CDR2 FQNEAQ. V was shortened by 5 bases and J by 6 bases, with 16 bases between the two germline ends. CDR3 in amino acids: CASSIYTSLSGELFF. The CDR3, as DNA: TGTGCCAGCAGCATATACACTAGTCTTTCCGGGGAGCTGTTTTTT.

This sequence joins TRBV7-9 and TRBJ1-2; perhaps TRBD1 as D (6 bases). Germline CDR1 and CDR2: SEHNR and FQNEAQ (reference sequence). The CDR3 runs 15 residues. Trimming pared 0 bases from V and 8 bases from J, leaving 16 bases between. DNA for the CDR3: TGTGCCAGCAGCTTAGCCTCGTGGCAGGGGAAAGGCTACACCTTC. Its protein is CASSLASWQGKGYTF.

This clonotype was counted many times. The V gene is TRBV20-1, the J gene TRBJ1-1; TRBD1 is a possible D gene (6 bases). CDR3 length equals 17 residues. Trimming removed 0 bases at V and 1 base at J, with 18 bases between. CDR1 DFQATT and CDR2 SNEGSKA come from the germline V gene (reference sequence). CDR3: CSARDTGGPAGNTEAFF. CDR3 bases: TGCAGTGCTAGAGATACGGGGGGGCCGGCCGGGAACACTGAAGCTTTCTTT.

Many counts were recorded for this clonotype. The rearrangement links TRBV7-2 to TRBJ2-7; 10 nucleotides match TRBD2. CDR3 length: 15 amino acids. The V gene end was trimmed by 5 bases and the J gene end by 6 bases; junction bases not matched to a gene: 10. Germline CDR1 SGHTA, CDR2 FQGNSA. Here the CDR3 DNA reads TGTGCCAGCAGCACTTGGCAGCGGGAGGGCCTCGAGCAGTACTTC. Translated, it gives CASSTWQREGLEQYF. The full variable domain, its missing parts supplied by reference TRBV7-2 and TRBJ2-7, is GAGVSQSPSNKVTEKGKDVELRCDPISGHTALYWYRQSLGQGLEFLIYFQGNSAPDKSGLPSDRFSAERTGGSVSTLTIQRTQQEDSAVYLCASSTWQREGLEQYFGPGTRLTVT.

This clonotype was observed at least ten times. The rearrangement links TRBV15 to TRBJ1-5; D gene unclear. This CDR3 is built from 22 residues. Trimming removed 0 bases at V and 0 bases at J, with 27 bases between. From germline, CDR1 is LNHNV and CDR2 YYDKDF (reference sequence). CDR3 protein: CATSRDILRYSQLDNSNQPQHF. The CDR3 nucleotides are TGTGCCACCAGCAGAGATATCCTCCGATACTCCCAACTTGACAATAGCAATCAGCCCCAGCATTTT.

Many counts were recorded for this clonotype. The chain is built from TRBV13 and TRBJ2-7, with 13 nucleotides matching TRBD2. The CDR3 has 16 amino acids. J gave up 4 bases and V 5 bases, and 8 bases lay outside the gene matches. Germline CDR1 is PRHDT and CDR2 is FYEKMQ (reference sequence). The CDR3 DNA follows: TGTGCCAGCAGCCGTCCGGGACTAGCGGGATGGTACGAGCAGTACTTC. Amino acid sequence: CASSRPGLAGWYEQYF.

In this sample, this clonotype turned up once. V and J are TRBV19 and TRBJ2-3; unclear D gene. Germline V gene sequence: CDR1 LNHDA, CDR2 SQIVND (reference sequence). The CDR3 length is 13 residues. Trimming cost V 1 base and J 6 bases, with 8 bases left between them. CDR3 amino acids: CASSIVYRDTQYF. The DNA for the CDR3 is TGTGCCAGTAGTATAGTCTATAGGGATACGCAGTATTTT. Full variable domain (outside the CDR3, taken from reference TRBV19 and TRBJ2-3): DGGITQSPKYLFRKEGQNVTLSCEQNLNHDAMYWYRQDPGQGLRLIYYSQIVNDFQKGDIAEGYSVSREKKESFPLTVTSAQKNPTAFYLCASSIVYRDTQYFGPGTRLTVL.

In this sample, this clonotype turned up many times. The V gene is TRBV27, the J gene TRBJ1-6; D might be TRBD1 (5 bases). Germline V gene data show CDR1 as MNHEY and CDR2 as SMNVEV (reference sequence). Deletions cut 4 bases from V and 9 bases from J, with 22 bases between. The CDR3 covers 17 residues. CDR3 bases: TGTGCCAGCAGTTCATTGGAGGGGTTTTTTGGGAGTTCACCCCTCCACTTT. It codes for CASSSLEGFFGSSPLHF.

This clonotype was seen many times. The CDR3 sequence is CASSDTKGELFF. DNA for the CDR3: TGTGCCAGCAGTGACACCAAAGGGGAGCTGTTTTTT. The rearrangement links TRBV2 to TRBJ2-2; no definite D call. V gave up 3 bases and J gave up 8 bases, with 7 bases separating them. CDR1 SNHLY and CDR2 FYNNEI come from the germline V gene. The CDR3 contains 12 residues.

This clonotype turned up a few times. The genes are TRBV25-1 and TRBJ2-7; weak D call: TRBD1 (5 bases). Germline-derived CDR1 and CDR2 are MGHDK and SYGVNS. This CDR3 region has 19 residues. V lost 2 bases and J 4 bases, leaving 27 bases between the germline ends. The CDR3 spells CASSEIGRSDLTEVYEQYF. DNA of the CDR3: TGTGCCAGCAGTGAAATAGGGCGGTCGGATTTGACAGAGGTTTACGAGCAGTACTTC.

This clonotype appeared a few times. This chain uses TRBV6-2 or TRBV6-3 with TRBJ1-1, with 7 bases that match TRBD1. Trimming at V came to 5 bases and at J to 3 bases, leaving 9 bases not matched to a gene. The germline V gene encodes CDR1 MNHEY and CDR2 SVGEGT. The CDR3 contains 15 residues. CDR3 sequence (DNA): TGTGCCAGCAGTAACTACAGGGGTGGATACACTGAAGCTTTCTTT. Protein product: CASSNYRGGYTEAFF.

Details on this clonotype: Just one base apart from a much larger clone, this may be a read error. V and J are TRBV11-2 and TRBJ2-1; D is unclear. The CDR3 loop spans 14 amino acids. Germline V gives CDR1 SGHAT, CDR2 FQNNGV. With 2 bases removed from V and 0 bases from J, the gap between germline ends came to 5 bases. The CDR3 coding sequence is TGTGCCAGCAGCTTACACAGCTCCTACAATGAGCAGTTCTTC. Its protein is CASSLHSSYNEQFF.

This clonotype was counted only a few times. The chain employs TRBV18 and TRBJ2-7; D may be TRBD1 or TRBD2 (5 bases each). This CDR3 region has 18 residues. CDR1 is KGHSH and CDR2 is LQKENI in the germline V gene. V lost 4 bases and J 5 bases, leaving 27 bases between the germline ends. The CDR3: CASSLNGAFVAGLNEQYV. Written as DNA, the CDR3 is TGTGCCAGCTCACTAAACGGGGCCTTCGTAGCAGGACTGAACGAGCAGTACGTC.

This clonotype occurred many times. V usage is TRBV30 and J usage is TRBJ2-2; possible D gene TRBD1, 6 bases. The germline CDR1 and CDR2 sequences are GTSNPN and SVGIG (reference sequence). CDR3 length: 15 residues. The V and J ends lost 2 bases and 3 bases respectively, with 13 bases between them. The CDR3 region is CAWSTTGMHTGELFF. DNA for the CDR3: TGTGCCTGGAGTACAACAGGGATGCACACCGGGGAGCTGTTTTTT.

This clonotype has ten or more counts. This chain joins TRBV11-2 and TRBJ1-1; a possible D gene is TRBD1 (6 bases). V gave up 2 bases and J gave up 6 bases, with 10 bases separating them. The germline V gene has CDR1 SGHAT and CDR2 FQNNGV. This CDR3 has 13 residues. DNA of the CDR3: TGTGCCAGCAGCTTACAGGGGCTCGCTGAAGCTTTCTTT. This translates into CASSLQGLAEAFF.

In this sample, this clonotype turned up a few times. This chain's CDR3 is CASSLVVIVEKLFF. The CDR3 nucleotides are TGTGCCAGCAGCTTAGTCGTCATTGTGGAAAAACTGTTTTTT. The J gene is TRBJ1-4, the V gene TRBV7-2; D unclear. The germline V gene has CDR1 SGHTA and CDR2 FQGNSA. The germline V and J ends were trimmed by 1 base and 8 bases, with 11 bases remaining between them. There are 14 residues in the CDR3.

V is TRBV14 and J is TRBJ1-1, with 10 bases that match TRBD1. V dropped 5 bases and J dropped 5; count of bases not matched to a gene: 14. The CDR3 is made up of 17 amino acids. Germline CDR1 SGHDN, CDR2 FVKESK. CDR3 nucleotides: TGTGCCAGCAGCGGGGCAGACAGGGGGCTCCCTGGGACTGAAGCTTTCTTT. Translating gives CASSGADRGLPGTEAFF.

This clonotype occurred many times. This sequence joins TRBV12-5 and TRBJ2-1, with 10 positions matching TRBD1. Germline trimming cut 7 bases from V and 2 bases from J; bases unmatched to any gene: 5. Per germline, CDR1 LGHNT and CDR2 FRNRAP. The CDR3 has 15 residues. In DNA, the CDR3 is TGTGCTAGTGCCGGAGGACAGGGGGCCTACAATGAGCAGTTCTTC. Translating it yields CASAGGQGAYNEQFF.

This clonotype was counted ten times or more. V and J are TRBV5-1 and TRBJ2-3; either TRBD1 or TRBD2 may supply D (5 bases each). The ends were cut back, 0 bases at V and 0 bases at J, with 11 bases in the middle. This CDR3 spans 16 amino acids. CDR1 is SGHRS, CDR2 YFSETQ, per germline. CDR3 sequence reads: CASSLGGVSSTDTQYF. CDR3 DNA sequence: TGCGCCAGCAGCTTGGGAGGGGTCTCTAGCACAGATACGCAGTATTTT. Based on the CDR3 plus reference TRBV5-1 and TRBJ2-3, the full variable domain is KAGVTQTPRYLIKTRGQQVTLSCSPISGHRSVSWYQQTPGQGLQFLFEYFSETQRNKGNFPGRFSGRQFSNSRSEMNVSTLELGDSALYLCASSLGGVSSTDTQYFGPGTRLTVL.

The chain joins TRBV9 to TRBJ1-2, with a weak D call TRBD1 (5 bases). CDR3 size: 14 residues. From germline, CDR1 is SGDLS and CDR2 YYNGEE. Trimming removed 1 base at V and 8 bases at J, with 15 bases between. This CDR3 is CASSVPGSPRGYTF. In DNA, the CDR3 is TGTGCCAGCAGCGTACCAGGGTCTCCGCGGGGCTACACCTTC. The full variable domain, completed using reference TRBV9 and TRBJ1-2, is DSGVTQTPKHLITATGQRVTLRCSPRSGDLSVYWYQQSLDQGLQFLIQYYNGEERAKGNILERFSAQQFPDLHSELNLSSLELGDSALYFCASSVPGSPRGYTFGSGTRLTVV.

At least ten counts were recorded for this clonotype. This chain joins TRBV3-1 and TRBJ1-2; unclear D gene. Germline V gene data show CDR1 as LGHDT and CDR2 as YNNKEL (reference sequence). The length of the CDR3 is 13 residues. V gave up 0 bases and J gave up 8 bases, with 10 bases separating them. In nucleotides, the CDR3 is TGTGCCAGCAGCCAAGAGGCGGAGGGCGGCTACACCTTC. This sequence encodes CASSQEAEGGYTF.